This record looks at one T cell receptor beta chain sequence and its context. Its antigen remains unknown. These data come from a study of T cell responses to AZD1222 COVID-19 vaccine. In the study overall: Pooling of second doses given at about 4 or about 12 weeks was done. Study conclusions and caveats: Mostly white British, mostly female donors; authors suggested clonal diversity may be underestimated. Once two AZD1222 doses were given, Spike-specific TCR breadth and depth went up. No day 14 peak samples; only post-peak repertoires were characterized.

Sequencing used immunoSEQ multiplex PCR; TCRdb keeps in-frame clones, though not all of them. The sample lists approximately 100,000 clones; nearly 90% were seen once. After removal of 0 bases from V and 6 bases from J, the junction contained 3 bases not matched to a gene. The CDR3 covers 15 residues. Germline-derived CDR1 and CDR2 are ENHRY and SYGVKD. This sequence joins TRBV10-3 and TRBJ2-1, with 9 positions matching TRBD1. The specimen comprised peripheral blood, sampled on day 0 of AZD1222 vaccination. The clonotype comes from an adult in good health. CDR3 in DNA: TGTGCCATCAGTGAGTCCTTGGGACAGGGCAATGAGCAGTTCTTC. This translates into CAISESLGQGNEQFF.